Shown below are 18 T cell receptor beta chains from a single sample sequenced in a study of OX40 agonist ivuxolimab in advanced cancers. TCRdb's copy holds only in-frame clones and misses some; the assay was immunoSEQ multiplex PCR. Of 56,000 or so clones in the sample, approximately 83% were seen once. This specimen was CD4+ or CD8+ T cells sorted from blood, taken in a trial of the OX40 agonist ivuxolimab. The receptors originated from an adult with an advanced solid tumor such as melanoma, head and neck, liver or kidney cancer.

V usage is TRBV19 and J usage is TRBJ2-1; 12 positions match TRBD2. V trimming: 4 bases; J trimming: 4 bases; junction bases outside the gene matches: 8. CDR3 length equals 17 residues. Germline V CDR1 and CDR2: LNHDA, SQIVND (reference sequence). DNA for the CDR3: TGTGCCAGTAGTACCAGGACTAGCGGGGTCCCTTACAATGAGCAGTTCTTC. Translating gives CASSTRTSGVPYNEQFF.

The chain recombines TRBV19 with TRBJ2-7; TRBD1 agrees at 7 bases. The CDR3 is 14 amino acids. Germline CDR1 is LNHDA and CDR2 is SQIVND (reference sequence). With 1 base clipped from V and 5 bases from J, the junction kept 5 bases outside the gene matches. The CDR3 DNA sequence: TGTGCCAGTAGTATAGGGACAGGACTGGACGAGCAGTACTTC. Translating gives CASSIGTGLDEQYF.

This rearrangement joins TRBV15 to TRBJ2-5; D might be TRBD1 or TRBD2, each matching 5 bases. The germline V gene has CDR1 LNHNV and CDR2 YYDKDF (reference sequence). V lost 1 base and J 2 bases, leaving 14 bases between the germline ends. The CDR3 consists of 16 residues. CDR3 DNA: TGTGCCACCAGCAGAGGTCTAGGGACCACACAAGAGACCCAGTACTTC. It encodes CATSRGLGTTQETQYF.

This clone appeared once. This chain joins TRBV7-9 and TRBJ1-4, with D perhaps TRBD1 (6 bases). This CDR3 is built from 15 residues. The germline V gene has CDR1 SEHNR and CDR2 FQNEAQ (reference sequence). V was cut by 5 bases and J by 3 bases, with 13 bases left in between. The CDR3 nucleotides read TGTGCCAGCAGCGGGGGCAGGGCGGCTAATGAAAAACTGTTTTTT. Protein product: CASSGGRAANEKLFF.

The chain couples TRBV7-8 to TRBJ1-4; 7 bases line up with TRBD1. This CDR3 comprises 13 residues. V gave up 5 bases and J gave up 7 bases; unmatched junction bases: 4. Germline-derived CDR1 and CDR2 are SGHVS and FQNEAQ. The CDR3 DNA sequence: TGTGCCAGCAGCACCGGACAGGCTGAAAAACTGTTTTTT. Its protein is CASSTGQAEKLFF.

The chain carries TRBV6-1 and TRBJ1-2, with 9 bases matching TRBD1. The CDR3 has 17 residues. In germline, CDR1 is MNHNS, CDR2 SASEGT. V lost 3 bases to trimming and J lost 5 bases; unmatched junction nucleotides: 13. This CDR3 is CASSDYAREGTGYGYTF. The CDR3 region has the DNA TGTGCCAGCAGTGATTACGCTAGGGAGGGGACAGGGTATGGCTACACCTTC.

The count of this clone is one. J is TRBJ2-1 and V is TRBV11-3; 10 bases fit TRBD2. V dropped 3 bases and J dropped 5; count of bases not matched to a gene: 1. The CDR3 is made up of 14 amino acids. Germline loops: CDR1 SGHNT, CDR2 YENEEA. CDR3 amino acids: CASSLGLANNEQFF. CDR3 sequence (DNA): TGTGCCAGCAGCTTGGGACTAGCGAACAATGAGCAGTTCTTC.

The rearrangement links TRBV2 to TRBJ2-5, with D unclear. The end of the DNA fits TRBJ2-7 better, so the J call may be wrong. This CDR3 region has 14 residues. In germline, CDR1 is SNHLY, CDR2 FYNNEI. In DNA, the CDR3 is TGTGCCAGCAGTGAACGGTTAGCTGGGTACGAGCAGTACTTC. Translating it yields CASSERLAGYEQYF.

This clone was counted a single time. V gene TRBV29-1 combines with J gene TRBJ2-5; D is unclear. The V end was cut by 6 bases, the J end by 1 base, with 6 bases between. The germline V gene encodes CDR1 SQVTM and CDR2 ANQGSEA. This CDR3 is 11 amino acids long. CDR3 region: CSVLGQETQYF. The CDR3 DNA is TGCAGCGTGTTAGGCCAAGAGACCCAGTACTTC.

V gene TRBV5-6 combines with J gene TRBJ2-5; weak D call: TRBD1 (5 bases). Trimming pared 0 bases from V and 7 bases from J, leaving 13 bases between. The CDR3 has 14 amino acids. Looked up from germline, CDR1 is SGHDT and CDR2 is YYEEEE. For the CDR3, the DNA is TGTGCCAGCAGCTTGGCGGGCCAGGGATGGACCCAGTACTTC. Protein product: CASSLAGQGWTQYF.

This chain connects TRBV6-4 to TRBJ2-7; the D gene is possibly TRBD1 (6 bases). This CDR3 is 13 amino acids long. CDR1 and CDR2 (germline): MRHNA, SNTAGT. The V end lost 7 bases, the J end lost 3 bases, and 13 bases lay between the germline ends. In nucleotides, the CDR3 is TGTGCCAGCATCCCAGGGGAGAACTACGAGCAGTACTTC. Residues: CASIPGENYEQYF.

This clone was seen just once. The rearrangement links TRBV27 to TRBJ2-2; 7 nucleotides align to TRBD1. Per the germline V gene, CDR1 is MNHEY and CDR2 is SMNVEV (reference sequence). J gave up 9 bases and V 6 bases, and 4 bases lay outside the gene matches. The CDR3 runs to 12 residues. The CDR3 loop is CASRTGRRELFF. The CDR3 region has the DNA TGTGCCAGCAGGACAGGGCGGCGGGAGCTGTTTTTT.

This chain connects TRBV11-2 to TRBJ2-1; D unresolved. The CDR3 runs 13 residues. The ends were cut back, 3 bases at V and 5 bases at J, with 8 bases in the middle. CDR1 and CDR2 (germline): SGHAT, FQNNGV. The CDR3 DNA reads as TGTGCCAGCAGCTTTCCCCACGACAATGAGCAGTTCTTC. Residues: CASSFPHDNEQFF.

The chain is built from TRBV15 and TRBJ1-1; tentatively, D is TRBD1 (5 bases). CDR1 and CDR2 from the germline V gene are LNHNV and YYDKDF (reference sequence). The CDR3 has 15 residues. V lost 0 bases and J 4 bases, leaving 12 bases between the germline ends. The CDR3 loop reads CATSRDIGVSTEAFF. Here the CDR3 DNA reads TGTGCCACCAGCAGAGACATAGGGGTATCCACTGAAGCTTTCTTT.

The sample holds one count of this clone. V usage is TRBV28 and J usage is TRBJ1-1, with D unresolved. The CDR3 loop spans 12 amino acids. Trimming left V 6 bases short and J 2 bases short, with 7 bases between. The germline V gene has CDR1 MDHEN and CDR2 SYDVKM. CDR3 residues: CASSWSNTEAFF. As DNA, the CDR3 is TGTGCCAGCAGCTGGAGTAACACTGAAGCTTTCTTT. The full variable domain, completed using reference TRBV28 and TRBJ1-1, is DVKVTQSSRYLVKRTGEKVFLECVQDMDHENMFWYRQDPGLGLRLIYFSYDVKMKEKGDIPEGYSVSREKKERFSLILESASTNQTSMYLCASSWSNTEAFFGQGTRLTVV.

The J gene is TRBJ2-5, the V gene TRBV2, with 9 nucleotides matching TRBD1. Germline-derived CDR1 and CDR2 are SNHLY and FYNNEI. The CDR3 consists of 15 residues. J was trimmed by 5 bases and V by 4 bases; bases with no gene match: 8. DNA of the CDR3: TGTGCCAGCAGTGTGAGGGACAGGGCTCTCGAGACCCAGTACTTC. It specifies CASSVRDRALETQYF.

The chain employs TRBV4-1 and TRBJ2-7, with D possibly matching TRBD1 (6 bases). The CDR3 is made up of 16 amino acids. With 0 bases removed from V and 2 bases from J, the gap between germline ends came to 14 bases. The germline V gene encodes CDR1 MGHRA and CDR2 YSYEKL. The chain's CDR3 is CASSQEWGQGTYEQYF. In DNA, the CDR3 is TGCGCCAGCAGCCAAGAATGGGGCCAGGGGACCTACGAGCAGTACTTC.

This chain connects TRBV7-3 to TRBJ2-2, with D unclear. The CDR3 totals 14 residues. Germline V CDR1 and CDR2: SGHTA, FQGTGA. Trimming pared 6 bases from V and 1 base from J, leaving 9 bases between. The CDR3 is CASSSTGNTGELFF. The CDR3 coding sequence is TGTGCCAGCAGTTCTACCGGGAACACCGGGGAGCTGTTTTTT. Variable domain in full (rest from reference TRBV7-3 and TRBJ2-2): GAGVSQTPSNKVTEKGKYVELRCDPISGHTALYWYRQSLGQGPEFLIYFQGTGAADDSGLPNDRFFAVRPEGSVSTLKIQRTERGDSAVYLCASSSTGNTGELFFGEGSRLTVL.